This is a list of T cell receptor beta chains from one sample in a study of patients and donors after allogeneic stem cell transplantation. TCRdb re-called the RT-PCR reads through MiXCR, storing one row per CDR3 protein. The table records about 230,000 distinct CDR3 sequences, roughly 14% of them present only once. The sample taken for sequencing was blood, either unsorted or a sorted T cell fraction (not recorded which). Source of these receptors: a human donor who was either an allogeneic HSCT recipient or a stem cell or donor lymphocyte infusion donor (not recorded which). It is not recorded whose cells these are; they may come from a transplant donor. Both conserved end residues are part of each CDR3. The order of the fields is D gene, clone size, J gene, V gene, CDR3 protein, CDR3 DNA. D genes are given only for firm matches. Rows may omit the clone size; those that give it use once, few, many or a size class.

>TRBD2|.|TRBJ2-3|TRBV13
CASSHGALAGEGDTQYF
TGTGCCAGCAGCCACGGAGCCCTAGCGGGAGAGGGAGATACGCAGTATTTT
>TRBD2|many|TRBJ2-7|TRBV12-3/TRBV12-4
CASTRTSGGAYEQYF
TGTGCCAGCACCCGGACTAGCGGGGGGGCCTACGAGCAGTACTTC
>.|few|TRBJ1-1|TRBV6-5
CASSSGLRAFF
TGTGCCAGCAGTTCTGGCCTTAGAGCTTTCTTT
>.|many|TRBJ1-1|TRBV6-2/TRBV6-3
CASSYRLENTEAFF
TGTGCCAGCAGTTACAGGCTAGAAAACACTGAAGCTTTCTTT
>TRBD2|few|TRBJ2-5|TRBV4-2
CASSGSGVLQETQYF
TGTGCCAGCAGCGGTAGCGGGGTGCTACAAGAGACCCAGTACTTC
>.|few|TRBJ1-5|TRBV6-6
CASQRRGNQPQHF
TGTGCCAGCCAACGGAGGGGCAATCAGCCCCAGCATTTT
>.|.|TRBJ2-7|TRBV4-1
CASSQEVGGTYEQYF
TGCGCCAGCAGCCAAGAAGTCGGGGGAACCTACGAGCAGTACTTC
>.|many|TRBJ1-1|TRBV29-1
CSVGRAGQGPLGTEAFF
TGCAGCGTTGGTCGGGCAGGGCAGGGGCCTCTGGGCACTGAAGCTTTCTTT
>TRBD2|.|TRBJ2-1|TRBV2
CASRLVVLAGGSYNEQFF
TGTGCCAGCAGATTGGTCGTTCTAGCGGGAGGGTCCTACAATGAGCAGTTCTTC
>.|medium-sized|TRBJ2-7|TRBV12-3/TRBV12-4
CASSKGGQYYEQYF
TGTGCCAGCAGCAAGGGGGGACAGTACTACGAGCAGTACTTC
>TRBD1|once|TRBJ2-3|TRBV6-1
CASRGQGSGTDTQYF
TGTGCCAGCAGGGGACAGGGTTCAGGCACAGATACGCAGTATTTT
>.|many|TRBJ2-2|TRBV9
CASSVVQTANTGELFF
TGTGCCAGCAGCGTAGTGCAGACAGCCAACACCGGGGAGCTGTTTTTT
>TRBD2|many|TRBJ2-5|TRBV2
CASRARTSGSWETQYF
TGTGCCAGCAGAGCCAGGACTAGCGGGAGCTGGGAGACCCAGTACTTC
>TRBD1|many|TRBJ1-2|TRBV27
CASSPHRFRDRRDYGYTF
TGTGCCAGCAGTCCCCATAGATTCCGGGACAGGAGAGACTATGGCTACACCTTC
>.|many|TRBJ1-3|TRBV6-5
CASSTRQGVGNTIYF
TGTGCCAGCAGTACTCGGCAGGGAGTTGGAAACACCATATATTTT
>.|few|TRBJ2-1|TRBV29-1
CSVEDARARSDEQFF
TGCAGCGTTGAAGATGCGAGGGCGCGCTCTGATGAGCAGTTCTTC
>TRBD1|.|TRBJ2-7|TRBV20-1
CSAEGTGGSYEQYF
TGCAGTGCAGAGGGGACAGGGGGCAGCTACGAGCAGTACTTC